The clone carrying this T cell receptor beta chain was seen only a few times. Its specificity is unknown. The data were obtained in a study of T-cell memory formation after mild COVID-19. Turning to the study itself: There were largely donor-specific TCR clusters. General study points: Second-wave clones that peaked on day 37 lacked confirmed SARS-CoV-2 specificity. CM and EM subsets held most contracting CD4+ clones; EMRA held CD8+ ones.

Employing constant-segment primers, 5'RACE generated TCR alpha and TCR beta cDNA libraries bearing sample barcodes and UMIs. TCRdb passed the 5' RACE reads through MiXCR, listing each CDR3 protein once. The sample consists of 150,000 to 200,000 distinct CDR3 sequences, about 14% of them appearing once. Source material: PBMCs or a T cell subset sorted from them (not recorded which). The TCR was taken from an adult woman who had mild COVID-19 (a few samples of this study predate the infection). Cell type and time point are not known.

In nucleotides, the CDR3 is TGTGCCAGCAGCCCCATTTCGAGAGGGCCTGGGCAATACAATGAGCAGTTCTTC. Amino acids: CASSPISRGPGQYNEQFF. V gene TRBV7-3 combines with J gene TRBJ2-1; maybe TRBD2 (5 bases). The V end lost 5 bases, the J end lost 4 bases, and 24 bases lay between the germline ends. Per the germline V gene, CDR1 is SGHTA and CDR2 is FQGTGA. This CDR3 is 18 amino acids long.